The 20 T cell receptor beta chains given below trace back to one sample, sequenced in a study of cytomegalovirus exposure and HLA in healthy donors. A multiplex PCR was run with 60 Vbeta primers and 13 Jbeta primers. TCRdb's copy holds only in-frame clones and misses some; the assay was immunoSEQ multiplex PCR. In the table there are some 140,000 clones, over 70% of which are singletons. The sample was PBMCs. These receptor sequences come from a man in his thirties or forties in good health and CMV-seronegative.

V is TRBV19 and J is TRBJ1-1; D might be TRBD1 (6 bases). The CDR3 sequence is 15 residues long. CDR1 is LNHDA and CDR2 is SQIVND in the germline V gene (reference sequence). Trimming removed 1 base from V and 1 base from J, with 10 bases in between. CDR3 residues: CASSIGTASNTEAFF. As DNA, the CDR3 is TGTGCCAGTAGTATAGGGACAGCATCGAACACTGAAGCTTTCTTT.

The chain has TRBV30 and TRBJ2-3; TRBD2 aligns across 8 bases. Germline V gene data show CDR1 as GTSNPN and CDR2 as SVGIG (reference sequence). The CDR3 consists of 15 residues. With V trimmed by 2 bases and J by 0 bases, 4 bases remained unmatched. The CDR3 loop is CAWSLKRGSTDTQYF. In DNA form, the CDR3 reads TGTGCCTGGAGTCTGAAGCGGGGGAGCACAGATACGCAGTATTTT.

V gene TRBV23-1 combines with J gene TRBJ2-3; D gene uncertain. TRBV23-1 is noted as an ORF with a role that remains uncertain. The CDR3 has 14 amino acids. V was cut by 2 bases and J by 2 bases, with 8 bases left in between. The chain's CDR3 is CASSQTENTDTQYF. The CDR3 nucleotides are TGCGCCAGCAGTCAAACAGAAAACACAGATACGCAGTATTTT.

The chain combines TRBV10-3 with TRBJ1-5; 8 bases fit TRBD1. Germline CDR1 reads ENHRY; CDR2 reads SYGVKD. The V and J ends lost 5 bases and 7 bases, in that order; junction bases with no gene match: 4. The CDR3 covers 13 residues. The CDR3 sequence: CAISPTGEQPQHF. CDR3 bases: TGTGCCATCAGTCCGACAGGGGAACAGCCCCAGCATTTT.

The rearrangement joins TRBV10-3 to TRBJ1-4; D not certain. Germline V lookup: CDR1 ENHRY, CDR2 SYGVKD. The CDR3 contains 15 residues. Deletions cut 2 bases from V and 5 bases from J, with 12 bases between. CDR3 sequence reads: CAISEKTPENEKLFF. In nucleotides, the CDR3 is TGTGCCATCAGTGAGAAAACACCTGAAAATGAAAAACTGTTTTTT.

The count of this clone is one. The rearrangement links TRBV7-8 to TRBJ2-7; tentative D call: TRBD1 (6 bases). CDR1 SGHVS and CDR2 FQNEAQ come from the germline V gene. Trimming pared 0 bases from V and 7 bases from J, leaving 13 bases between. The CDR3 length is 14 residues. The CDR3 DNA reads TGTGCCAGCAGCTTAGCCGGGACCCAGGGGGAGCAGTACTTC. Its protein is CASSLAGTQGEQYF.

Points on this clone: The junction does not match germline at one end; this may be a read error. DNA of the CDR3: TGTTCCAGCAGCTTACGGAATGAAAAACTGTTTTTT. Translation: CSSSLRNEKLFF. The V gene is TRBV7-9, the J gene TRBJ1-4; D gene ambiguous. Germline V gene data show CDR1 as SEHNR and CDR2 as FQNEAQ (reference sequence). CDR3 length equals 12 residues.

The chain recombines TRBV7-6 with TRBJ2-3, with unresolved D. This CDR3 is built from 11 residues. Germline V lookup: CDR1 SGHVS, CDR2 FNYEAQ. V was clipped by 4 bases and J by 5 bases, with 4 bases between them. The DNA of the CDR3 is TGTGCCAGCAGCTCACAAGATACGCAGTATTTT. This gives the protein CASSSQDTQYF.

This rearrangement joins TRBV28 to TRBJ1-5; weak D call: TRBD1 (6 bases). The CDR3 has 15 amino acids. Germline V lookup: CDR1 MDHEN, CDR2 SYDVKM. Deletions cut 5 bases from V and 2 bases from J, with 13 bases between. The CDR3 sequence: CASSGDILGNQPQHF. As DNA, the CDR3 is TGTGCCAGCAGTGGGGACATTCTTGGCAATCAGCCCCAGCATTTT.

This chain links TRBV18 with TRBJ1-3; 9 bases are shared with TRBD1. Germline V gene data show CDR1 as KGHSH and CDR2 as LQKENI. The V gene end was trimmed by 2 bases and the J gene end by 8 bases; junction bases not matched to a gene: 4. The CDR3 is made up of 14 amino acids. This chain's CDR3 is CASSPIQGADTIYF. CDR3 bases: TGTGCCAGCTCACCAATACAGGGGGCAGACACCATATATTTT.

The CDR3 DNA follows: TGTGCCTGGAGTGCCCTAGGGGGATATGGCTACACCTTC. It is translated as CAWSALGGYGYTF. The gene calls are TRBV30 and TRBJ1-2; a weak D match, TRBD1 (6 bases). The germline CDR1 and CDR2 sequences are GTSNPN and SVGIG (reference sequence). The CDR3 totals 13 residues. Trimming pared 1 base from V and 5 bases from J, leaving 11 bases between. Full variable domain (missing parts from reference TRBV30 and TRBJ1-2): SQTIHQWPATLVQPVGSPLSLECTVEGTSNPNLYWYRQAAGRGLQLLFYSVGIGQISSEVPQNLSASRPQDRQFILSSKKLLLSDSGFYLCAWSALGGYGYTFGSGTRLTVV.

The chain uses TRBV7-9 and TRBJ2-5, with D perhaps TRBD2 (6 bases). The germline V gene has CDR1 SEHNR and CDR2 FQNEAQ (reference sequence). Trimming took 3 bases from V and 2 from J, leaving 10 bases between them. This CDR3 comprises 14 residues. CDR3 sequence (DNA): TGTGCCAGCAGCTTTGCGGGGAGTCAAGAGACCCAGTACTTC. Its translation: CASSFAGSQETQYF.

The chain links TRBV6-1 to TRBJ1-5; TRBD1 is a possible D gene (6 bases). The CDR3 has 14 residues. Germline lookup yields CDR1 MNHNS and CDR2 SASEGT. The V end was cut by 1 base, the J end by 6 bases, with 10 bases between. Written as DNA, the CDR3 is TGTGCCAGCAGTGAAGTCGGGGGGCCTCAGCCCCAGCATTTT. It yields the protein CASSEVGGPQPQHF.

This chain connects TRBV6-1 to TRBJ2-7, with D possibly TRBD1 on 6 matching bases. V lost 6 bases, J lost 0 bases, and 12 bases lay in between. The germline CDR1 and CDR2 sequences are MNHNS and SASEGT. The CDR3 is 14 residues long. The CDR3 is CASRQDSSSYEQYF. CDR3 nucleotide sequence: TGTGCCAGCAGACAGGACAGCAGCTCCTACGAGCAGTACTTC.

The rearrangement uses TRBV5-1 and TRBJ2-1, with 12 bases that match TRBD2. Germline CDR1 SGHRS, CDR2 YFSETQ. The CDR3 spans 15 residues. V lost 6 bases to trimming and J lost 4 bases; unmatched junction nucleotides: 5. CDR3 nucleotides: TGCGCCAGCACCCCCCTAGCGGGGGGGTACAATGAGCAGTTCTTC. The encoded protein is CASTPLAGGYNEQFF.

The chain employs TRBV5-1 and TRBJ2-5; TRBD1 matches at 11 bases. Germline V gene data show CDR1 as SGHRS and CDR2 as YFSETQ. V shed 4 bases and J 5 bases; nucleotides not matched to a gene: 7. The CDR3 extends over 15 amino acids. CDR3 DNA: TGCGCCAGCAGCGACGGACAGGGGGCGCAGGAGACCCAGTACTTC. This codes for CASSDGQGAQETQYF.

CDR3 sequence (DNA): TGTGCCAGTAGTATATCGGGGTTCGGGGCCAACGTCCTGACTTTC. Translated, it gives CASSISGFGANVLTF. This rearrangement joins TRBV19 to TRBJ2-6, with D possibly matching TRBD2 (5 bases). Germline loops: CDR1 LNHDA, CDR2 SQIVND (reference sequence). This CDR3 comprises 15 residues. With 2 bases removed from V and 4 bases from J, the gap between germline ends came to 9 bases.

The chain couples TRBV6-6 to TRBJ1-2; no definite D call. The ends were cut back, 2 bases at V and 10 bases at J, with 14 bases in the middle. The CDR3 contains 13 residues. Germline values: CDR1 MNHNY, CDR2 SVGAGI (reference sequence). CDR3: CASSYNSKLDYTF. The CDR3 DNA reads TGTGCCAGCAGTTACAACTCTAAGCTCGACTACACCTTC.

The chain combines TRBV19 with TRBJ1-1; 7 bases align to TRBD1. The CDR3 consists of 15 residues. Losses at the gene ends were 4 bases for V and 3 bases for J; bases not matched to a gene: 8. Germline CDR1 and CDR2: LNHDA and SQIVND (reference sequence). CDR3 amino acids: CASSTSTGMDTEAFF. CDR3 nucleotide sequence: TGTGCCAGTAGTACATCGACAGGGATGGACACTGAAGCTTTCTTT.

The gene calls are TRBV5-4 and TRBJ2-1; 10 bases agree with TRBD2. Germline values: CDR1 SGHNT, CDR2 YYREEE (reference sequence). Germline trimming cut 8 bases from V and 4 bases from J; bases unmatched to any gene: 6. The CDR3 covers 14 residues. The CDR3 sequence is CASVAGGSYNEQFF. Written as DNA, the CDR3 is TGTGCCAGTGTAGCGGGGGGTTCTTACAATGAGCAGTTCTTC.